This entry is about one T cell receptor beta chain. Antigen unknown. This entry belongs to a study of T-cell reconstitution after alpha-beta-depleted transplantation in children. Study results and limitations: Surviving recipient T cells and thymic progenitors underlay high day-60 TCRbeta diversity in some patients. Reports say that about two months after transplant, the alpha-beta T cells came out of several hundred graft clones that had expanded. A year post-transplant, T-cell counts and diversity derived mostly from newly produced T cells.

During its preparation, the TCRbeta library received unique molecular identifiers. TCRdb analysed the PCR reads with MiXCR anew, one entry per CDR3 protein. This sample has approximately 980,000 distinct CDR3 sequences, with roughly 29% found just once. The CDR3 contains 14 residues. V shed 5 bases, J shed 4 bases, and the junction held 7 bases outside the gene matches. Germline V gene lookup returns CDR1 SGHRS and CDR2 YFSETQ. This specimen consisted of PBMCs, mostly from graft donor cells, obtained 360 days after TCRalphabeta/CD19-depleted stem cell transplant. The rearrangement joins TRBV5-1 to TRBJ2-7, with 9 bases identical to TRBD1. The sequence came from a boy younger than two who had a stem cell transplant for SCID, so the T cells may come from the graft donor. The CDR3, as DNA: TGCGCCAGCAGATGGACAGGGGAGGGATACGAGCAGTACTTC. Amino acid sequence: CASRWTGEGYEQYF.